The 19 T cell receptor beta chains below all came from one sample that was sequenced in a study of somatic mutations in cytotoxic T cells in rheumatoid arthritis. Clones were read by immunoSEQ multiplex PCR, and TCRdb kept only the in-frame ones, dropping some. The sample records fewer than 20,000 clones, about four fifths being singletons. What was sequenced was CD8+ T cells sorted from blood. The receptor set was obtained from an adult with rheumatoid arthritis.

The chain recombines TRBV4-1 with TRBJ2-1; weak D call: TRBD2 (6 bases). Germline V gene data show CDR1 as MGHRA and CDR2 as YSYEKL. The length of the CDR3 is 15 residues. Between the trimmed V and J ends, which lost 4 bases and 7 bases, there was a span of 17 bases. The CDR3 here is CASSPTVGAGNEQFF. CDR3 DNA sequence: TGCGCCAGCAGCCCGACAGTAGGGGCGGGAAATGAGCAGTTCTTC.

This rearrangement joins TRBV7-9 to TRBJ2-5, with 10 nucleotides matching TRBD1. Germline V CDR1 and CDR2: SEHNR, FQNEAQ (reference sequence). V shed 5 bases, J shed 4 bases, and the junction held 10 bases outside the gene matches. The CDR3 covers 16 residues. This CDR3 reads CASSGWTGGLGETQYF. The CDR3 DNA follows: TGTGCCAGCAGCGGTTGGACAGGGGGGCTGGGAGAGACCCAGTACTTC.

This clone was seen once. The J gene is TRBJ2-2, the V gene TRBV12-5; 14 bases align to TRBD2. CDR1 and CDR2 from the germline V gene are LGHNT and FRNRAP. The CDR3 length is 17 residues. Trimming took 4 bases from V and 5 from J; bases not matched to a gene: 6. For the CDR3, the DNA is TGTGCTAGTGGTTGGGGACTAGCGGGGGAGGGAACCGGGGAGCTGTTTTTT. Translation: CASGWGLAGEGTGELFF.

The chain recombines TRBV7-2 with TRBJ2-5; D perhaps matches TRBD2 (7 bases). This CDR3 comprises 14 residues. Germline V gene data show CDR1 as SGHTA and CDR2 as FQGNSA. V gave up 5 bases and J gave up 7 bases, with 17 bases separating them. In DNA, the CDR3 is TGTGCCAGCAGCCGAGGGGGGGGTGGTGGGACCCAGTACTTC. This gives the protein CASSRGGGGGTQYF.

CDR3 loop: CASSLGGGYNEQYF. The DNA of the CDR3 is TGTGCCAGCAGCTTAGGCGGGGGGTACAACGAGCAGTACTTC. J is TRBJ2-7 and V is TRBV7-6, with 8 positions matching TRBD2. Unmatched junction bases numbered 4, after V lost 1 base and J lost 5 bases. The V gene's germline CDR1 is SGHVS and CDR2 FNYEAQ. The CDR3 sequence is 14 residues long.

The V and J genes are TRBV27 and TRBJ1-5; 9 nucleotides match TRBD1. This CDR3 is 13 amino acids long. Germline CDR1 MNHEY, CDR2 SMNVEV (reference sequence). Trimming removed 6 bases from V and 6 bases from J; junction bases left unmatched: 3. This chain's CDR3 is CASRQGAGQPQHF. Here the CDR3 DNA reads TGTGCCAGCAGACAGGGGGCAGGTCAGCCCCAGCATTTT.

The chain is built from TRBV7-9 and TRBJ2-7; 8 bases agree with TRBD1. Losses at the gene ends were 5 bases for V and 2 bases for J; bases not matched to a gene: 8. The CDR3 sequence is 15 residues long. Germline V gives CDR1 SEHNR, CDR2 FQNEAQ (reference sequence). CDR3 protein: CASSHRDRTTYEQYF. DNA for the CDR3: TGTGCCAGCAGCCACCGGGACAGGACCACCTACGAGCAGTACTTC.

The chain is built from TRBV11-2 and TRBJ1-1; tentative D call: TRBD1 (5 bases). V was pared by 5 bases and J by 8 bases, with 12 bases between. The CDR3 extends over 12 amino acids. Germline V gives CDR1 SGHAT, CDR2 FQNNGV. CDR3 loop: CASSRRGTEAFF. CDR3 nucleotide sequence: TGTGCCAGCAGCCGCCGGGGGACGGAAGCTTTCTTT.

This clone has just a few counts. The CDR3 bases are TGCAGCGTTGGACCGACAGGAAAGAACACTGAAGCTTTCTTT. It translates to CSVGPTGKNTEAFF. This sequence joins TRBV29-1 and TRBJ1-1, with D tentatively TRBD1 (6 bases). This CDR3 spans 14 amino acids. From germline, CDR1 is SQVTM and CDR2 ANQGSEA. The V gene lost 4 bases and the J gene lost 1 base, with 13 bases spanning the gap.

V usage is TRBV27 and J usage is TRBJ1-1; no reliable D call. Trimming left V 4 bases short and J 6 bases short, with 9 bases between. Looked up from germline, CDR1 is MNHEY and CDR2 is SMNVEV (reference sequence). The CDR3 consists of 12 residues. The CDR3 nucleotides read TGTGCCAGCAGTTCCCACGGTTCTGAAGCTTTCTTT. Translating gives CASSSHGSEAFF.

The CDR3 loop is CASSEYGMGAWGNSPLHF. The CDR3 DNA reads as TGTGCCAGCAGTGAATACGGGATGGGGGCCTGGGGTAATTCACCCCTCCACTTT. This rearrangement joins TRBV25-1 to TRBJ1-6; possible D gene TRBD1, 6 bases. V was trimmed by 0 bases and J by 6 bases, leaving 18 bases between them. Per the germline V gene, CDR1 is MGHDK and CDR2 is SYGVNS. CDR3 length equals 18 residues.

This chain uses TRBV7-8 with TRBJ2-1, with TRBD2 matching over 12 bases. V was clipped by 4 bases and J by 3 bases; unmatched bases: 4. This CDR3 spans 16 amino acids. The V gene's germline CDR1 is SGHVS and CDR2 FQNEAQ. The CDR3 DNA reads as TGTGCCAGCAGCTCCTGGACTAGCGGGGTCTACAATGAGCAGTTCTTC. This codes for CASSSWTSGVYNEQFF.

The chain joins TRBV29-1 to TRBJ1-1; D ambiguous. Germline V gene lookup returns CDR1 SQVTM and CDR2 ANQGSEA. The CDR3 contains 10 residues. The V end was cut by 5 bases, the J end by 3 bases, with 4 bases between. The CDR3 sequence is CSVWDTEAFF. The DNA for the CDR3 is TGCAGCGTTTGGGACACTGAAGCTTTCTTT. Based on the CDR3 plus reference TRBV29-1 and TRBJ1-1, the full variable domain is SAVISQKPSRDICQRGTSLTIQCQVDSQVTMMFWYRQQPGQSLTLIATANQGSEATYESGFVIDKFPISRPNLTFSTLTVSNMSPEDSSIYLCSVWDTEAFFGQGTRLTVV.

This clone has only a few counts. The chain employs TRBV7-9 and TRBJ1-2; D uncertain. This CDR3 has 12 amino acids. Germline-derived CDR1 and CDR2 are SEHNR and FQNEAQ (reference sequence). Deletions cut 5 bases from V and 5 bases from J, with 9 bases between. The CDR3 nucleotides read TGTGCCAGCAGCGTCGGGGTTTATGGCTACACCTTC. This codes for CASSVGVYGYTF.

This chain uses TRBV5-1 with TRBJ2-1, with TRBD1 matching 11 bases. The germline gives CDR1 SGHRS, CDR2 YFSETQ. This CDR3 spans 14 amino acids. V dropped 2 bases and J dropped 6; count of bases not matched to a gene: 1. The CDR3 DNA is TGCGCCAGCAGCTTAGGGACAGGGGGCAATGAGCAGTTCTTC. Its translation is CASSLGTGGNEQFF.

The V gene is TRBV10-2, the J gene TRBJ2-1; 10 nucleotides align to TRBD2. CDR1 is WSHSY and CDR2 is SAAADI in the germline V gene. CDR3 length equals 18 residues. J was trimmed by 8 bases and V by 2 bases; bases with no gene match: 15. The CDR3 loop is CASSEGGITSGKFYEQFF. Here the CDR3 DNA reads TGCGCCAGCAGTGAGGGGGGTATAACTAGCGGGAAGTTCTATGAGCAGTTCTTC.

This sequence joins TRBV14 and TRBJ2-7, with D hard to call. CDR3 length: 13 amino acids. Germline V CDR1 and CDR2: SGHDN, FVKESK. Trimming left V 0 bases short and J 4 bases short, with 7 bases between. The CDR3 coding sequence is TGTGCCAGCAGCCAAGATCACTTTTACGAGCAGTACTTC. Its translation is CASSQDHFYEQYF.

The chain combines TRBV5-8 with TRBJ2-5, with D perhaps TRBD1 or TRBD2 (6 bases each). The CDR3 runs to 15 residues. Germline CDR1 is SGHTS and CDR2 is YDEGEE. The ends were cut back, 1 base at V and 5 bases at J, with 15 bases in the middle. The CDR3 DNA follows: TGTGCCAGCAGCTTGCCCCGGGGGCCCGCGGAGACCCAGTACTTC. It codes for CASSLPRGPAETQYF.

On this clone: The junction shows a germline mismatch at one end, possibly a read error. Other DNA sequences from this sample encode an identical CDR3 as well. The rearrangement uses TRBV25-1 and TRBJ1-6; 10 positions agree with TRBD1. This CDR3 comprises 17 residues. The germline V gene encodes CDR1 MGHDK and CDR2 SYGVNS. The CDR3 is CASSRTGGTSYNSPLHF. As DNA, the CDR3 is TGCGCCAGCAGTCGGACAGGGGGGACCTCCTATAATTCACCCCTCCACTTT.